This is a list of T cell receptor beta chains from one sample in a study of T-cell memory formation after mild COVID-19. TCRdb processed the 5' RACE reads anew with MiXCR; each CDR3 protein has one entry. The sample has over 130,000 distinct CDR3 sequences; roughly 13% are singletons. The sequencing sample was made of PBMCs or a T cell subset sorted from them (not recorded which). The receptors derive from an adult woman who had mild COVID-19 (a few samples of this study predate the infection). Cell type and time point are not known. Each CDR3 is given with its conserved first and last residue. The D gene is left open where the match is weak. Not all rows give a size; the values are once, few, many and, for expanded clones, a class.

D gene: .; V gene: TRBV7-9; J gene: TRBJ1-1; clone size: .; CDR3 protein: CASSLYSNTEAFF; CDR3 DNA: TGTGCCAGCAGCTTGTATTCGAACACTGAAGCTTTCTTT
D gene: TRBD1; V gene: TRBV5-1; J gene: TRBJ2-3; clone size: few; CDR3 protein: CASRDRADTQYF; CDR3 DNA: TGCGCCAGCAGGGACAGGGCAGATACGCAGTATTTT
D gene: .; V gene: TRBV7-9; J gene: TRBJ1-1; clone size: .; CDR3 protein: CASSLVWGWNTEAFF; CDR3 DNA: TGTGCCAGCAGCCTCGTCTGGGGGTGGAACACTGAAGCTTTCTTT
D gene: TRBD2; V gene: TRBV30; J gene: TRBJ2-3; clone size: .; CDR3 protein: CAWSDPGGTDTQYF; CDR3 DNA: TGTGCCTGGAGTGACCCGGGGGGGACAGATACGCAGTATTTT
D gene: .; V gene: TRBV4-2; J gene: TRBJ2-1; clone size: .; CDR3 protein: CASSQDRVANEQFF; CDR3 DNA: TGTGCCAGCAGCCAAGATCGGGTGGCAAATGAGCAGTTCTTC
D gene: .; V gene: TRBV5-1; J gene: TRBJ2-7; clone size: many; CDR3 protein: CASSLEAIPNEQYF; CDR3 DNA: TGCGCCAGCAGCTTGGAGGCAATCCCTAACGAGCAGTACTTC
D gene: .; V gene: TRBV15; J gene: TRBJ2-7; clone size: few; CDR3 protein: CATSRDGPRLNSYEQYF; CDR3 DNA: TGTGCCACCAGCAGAGATGGGCCTCGACTAAACTCCTACGAGCAGTACTTC
D gene: .; V gene: TRBV7-2; J gene: TRBJ2-7; clone size: once; CDR3 protein: CASSAQGAGIPYEQYF; CDR3 DNA: TGTGCCAGCAGCGCCCAAGGGGCGGGGATCCCCTACGAGCAGTACTTC
D gene: .; V gene: TRBV18; J gene: TRBJ2-1; clone size: .; CDR3 protein: CASSPPAGVYNEQFF; CDR3 DNA: TGTGCCAGCTCACCACCGGCAGGGGTCTACAATGAGCAGTTCTTC
D gene: TRBD2; V gene: TRBV4-3; J gene: TRBJ2-3; clone size: .; CDR3 protein: CASSPGLAGVLGGQYF; CDR3 DNA: TGCGCCAGCAGCCCAGGACTAGCGGGAGTTCTGGGCGGGCAGTATTTT
D gene: .; V gene: TRBV5-1; J gene: TRBJ2-2; clone size: few; CDR3 protein: CASSFGYSTGELFF; CDR3 DNA: TGCGCCAGCAGCTTCGGTTATTCCACCGGGGAGCTGTTTTTT
D gene: .; V gene: TRBV4-3; J gene: TRBJ1-6; clone size: .; CDR3 protein: CASSQDWQGRVSPLHF; CDR3 DNA: TGCGCCAGCAGCCAAGATTGGCAGGGTAGGGTTTCACCCCTCCACTTT
D gene: .; V gene: TRBV29-1; J gene: TRBJ1-1; clone size: few; CDR3 protein: CSVEDEVAGFEAFF; CDR3 DNA: TGCAGCGTTGAAGATGAGGTGGCAGGGTTCGAAGCTTTCTTT
D gene: .; V gene: TRBV12-3/TRBV12-4; J gene: TRBJ1-1; clone size: .; CDR3 protein: CASSSSPRTEAFF; CDR3 DNA: TGTGCCAGCAGTAGTAGCCCCAGGACTGAAGCTTTCTTT
D gene: TRBD1; V gene: TRBV15; J gene: TRBJ2-6; clone size: few; CDR3 protein: CATSRDYTGQGAKYSGANVLTF; CDR3 DNA: TGTGCCACCAGCAGAGATTATACGGGACAGGGGGCGAAATACTCTGGGGCCAACGTCCTGACTTTC
D gene: .; V gene: TRBV15; J gene: TRBJ2-5; clone size: few; CDR3 protein: CATSSRPGSLYQETQYF; CDR3 DNA: TGTGCCACCAGCAGCCGGCCCGGGTCTCTGTACCAAGAGACCCAGTACTTC
D gene: TRBD2; V gene: TRBV20-1; J gene: TRBJ2-1; clone size: few; CDR3 protein: CSAKGGLAGGNEQFF; CDR3 DNA: TGCAGTGCTAAGGGAGGACTAGCGGGAGGGAATGAGCAGTTCTTC
D gene: .; V gene: TRBV11-3; J gene: TRBJ2-7; clone size: few; CDR3 protein: CASSQRRDSQTDPYEQYF; CDR3 DNA: TGTGCCAGCAGCCAAAGACGGGACTCTCAGACAGACCCCTACGAGCAGTACTTC
D gene: .; V gene: TRBV6-5; J gene: TRBJ1-5; clone size: .; CDR3 protein: CASSYGPAGGNQPQHF; CDR3 DNA: TGTGCCAGCAGTTACGGTCCCGCGGGGGGCAATCAGCCCCAGCATTTT
D gene: TRBD1; V gene: TRBV15; J gene: TRBJ2-1; clone size: .; CDR3 protein: CATSRPRTGAHEQFF; CDR3 DNA: TGTGCCACCAGCAGACCGCGGACAGGGGCCCATGAGCAGTTCTTC
D gene: TRBD2; V gene: TRBV12-3/TRBV12-4; J gene: TRBJ2-2; clone size: .; CDR3 protein: CASSFLWGSGAPGELFF; CDR3 DNA: TGTGCCAGCAGTTTCCTCTGGGGTAGCGGGGCTCCCGGGGAGCTGTTTTTT
D gene: .; V gene: TRBV3-1; J gene: TRBJ1-3; clone size: .; CDR3 protein: CASSQGRSYSGNTIYF; CDR3 DNA: TGTGCCAGCAGCCAAGGGCGAAGCTACTCTGGAAACACCATATATTTT
D gene: .; V gene: TRBV30; J gene: TRBJ2-3; clone size: .; CDR3 protein: CAWGEDRTVTSTDTQYF; CDR3 DNA: TGTGCCTGGGGAGAAGACAGAACAGTGACTAGCACAGATACGCAGTATTTT
D gene: TRBD2; V gene: TRBV4-1; J gene: TRBJ2-1; clone size: .; CDR3 protein: CASSTPASGGGDEQFF; CDR3 DNA: TGCGCCAGCAGCACTCCCGCTAGCGGGGGAGGGGATGAGCAGTTCTTC
D gene: .; V gene: TRBV6-6; J gene: TRBJ2-5; clone size: few; CDR3 protein: CASSPVLGRGETQYF; CDR3 DNA: TGTGCCAGCAGCCCGGTCCTGGGACGGGGAGAGACCCAGTACTTC
D gene: TRBD1; V gene: TRBV20-1; J gene: TRBJ1-1; clone size: .; CDR3 protein: CSARRGLSTEAFF; CDR3 DNA: TGCAGTGCCAGGAGGGGGCTTTCGACTGAAGCTTTCTTT